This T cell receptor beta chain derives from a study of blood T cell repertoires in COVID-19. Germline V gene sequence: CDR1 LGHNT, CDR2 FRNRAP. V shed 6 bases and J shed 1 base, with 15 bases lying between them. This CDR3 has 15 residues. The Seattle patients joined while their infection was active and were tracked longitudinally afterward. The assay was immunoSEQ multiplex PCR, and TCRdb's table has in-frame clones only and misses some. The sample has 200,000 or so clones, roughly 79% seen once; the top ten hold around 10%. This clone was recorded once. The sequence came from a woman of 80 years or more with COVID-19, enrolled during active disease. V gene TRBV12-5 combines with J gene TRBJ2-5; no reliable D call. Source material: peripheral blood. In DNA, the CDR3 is TGTGCTAGTGGCAAAATGGGCACCACCCAAGAGACCCAGTACTTC. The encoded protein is CASGKMGTTQETQYF. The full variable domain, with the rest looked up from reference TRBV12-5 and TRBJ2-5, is DARVTQTPRHKVTEMGQEVTMRCQPILGHNTVFWYRQTMMQGLELLAYFRNRAPLDDSGMPKDRFSAEMPDATLATLKIQPSEPRDSAVYFCASGKMGTTQETQYFGPGTRLLVL.